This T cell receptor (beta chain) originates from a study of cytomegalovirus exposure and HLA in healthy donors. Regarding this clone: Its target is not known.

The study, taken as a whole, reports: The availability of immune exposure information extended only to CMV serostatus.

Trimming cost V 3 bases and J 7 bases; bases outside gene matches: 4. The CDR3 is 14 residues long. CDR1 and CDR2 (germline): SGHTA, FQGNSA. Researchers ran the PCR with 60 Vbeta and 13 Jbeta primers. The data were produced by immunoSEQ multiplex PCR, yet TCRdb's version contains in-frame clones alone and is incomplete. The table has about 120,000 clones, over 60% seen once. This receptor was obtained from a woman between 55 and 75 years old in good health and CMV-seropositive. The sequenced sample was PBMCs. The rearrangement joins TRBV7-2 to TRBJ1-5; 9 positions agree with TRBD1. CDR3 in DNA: TGTGCCAGCAGCTTGGGACAGGGAGGCCAGCCCCAGCATTTT. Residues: CASSLGQGGQPQHF.